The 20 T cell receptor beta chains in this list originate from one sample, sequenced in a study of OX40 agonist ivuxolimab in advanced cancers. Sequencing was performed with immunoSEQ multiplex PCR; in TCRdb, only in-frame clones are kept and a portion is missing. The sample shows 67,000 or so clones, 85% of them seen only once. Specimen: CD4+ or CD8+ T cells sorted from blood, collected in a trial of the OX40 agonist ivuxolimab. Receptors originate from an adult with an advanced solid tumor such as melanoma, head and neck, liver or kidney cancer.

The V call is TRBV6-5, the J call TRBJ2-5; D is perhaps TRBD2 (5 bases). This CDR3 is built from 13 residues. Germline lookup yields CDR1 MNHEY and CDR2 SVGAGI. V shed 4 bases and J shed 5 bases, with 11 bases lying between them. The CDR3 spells CASSSTRRETQYF. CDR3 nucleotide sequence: TGTGCCAGCAGTTCTACTAGAAGGGAGACCCAGTACTTC.

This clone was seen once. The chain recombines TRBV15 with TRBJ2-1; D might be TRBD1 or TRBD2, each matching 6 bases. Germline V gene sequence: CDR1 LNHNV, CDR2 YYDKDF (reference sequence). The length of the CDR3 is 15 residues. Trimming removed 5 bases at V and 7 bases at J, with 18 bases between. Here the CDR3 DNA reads TGTGCCACCAGCCAGGGGCTCGTCGGGGGTAATGAGCAGTTCTTC. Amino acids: CATSQGLVGGNEQFF.

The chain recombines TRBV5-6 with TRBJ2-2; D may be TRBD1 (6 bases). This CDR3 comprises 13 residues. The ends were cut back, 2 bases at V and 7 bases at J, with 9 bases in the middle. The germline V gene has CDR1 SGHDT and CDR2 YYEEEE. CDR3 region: CASSFGQYGELFF. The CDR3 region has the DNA TGTGCCAGCAGCTTCGGACAGTACGGGGAGCTGTTTTTT.

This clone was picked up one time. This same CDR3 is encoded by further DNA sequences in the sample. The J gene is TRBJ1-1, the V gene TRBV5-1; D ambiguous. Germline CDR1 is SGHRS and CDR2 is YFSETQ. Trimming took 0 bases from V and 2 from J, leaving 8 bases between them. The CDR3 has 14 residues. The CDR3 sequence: CASSLDAGNTEAFF. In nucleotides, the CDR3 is TGCGCCAGCAGCTTGGATGCGGGCAACACTGAAGCTTTCTTT.

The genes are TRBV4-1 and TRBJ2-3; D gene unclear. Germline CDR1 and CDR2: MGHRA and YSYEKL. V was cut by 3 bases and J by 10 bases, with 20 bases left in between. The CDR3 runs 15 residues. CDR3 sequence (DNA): TGCGCCAGCAGCCACCCACTCTCTAGTGTTCCGGCGCAGTATTTT. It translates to CASSHPLSSVPAQYF.

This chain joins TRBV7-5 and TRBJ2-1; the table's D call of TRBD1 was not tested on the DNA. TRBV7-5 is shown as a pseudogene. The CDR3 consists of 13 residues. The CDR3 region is CASRGRSYNEQFF. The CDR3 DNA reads TGTGCCAGTAGGGGCCGCTCCTACAATGAGCAGTTCTTC.

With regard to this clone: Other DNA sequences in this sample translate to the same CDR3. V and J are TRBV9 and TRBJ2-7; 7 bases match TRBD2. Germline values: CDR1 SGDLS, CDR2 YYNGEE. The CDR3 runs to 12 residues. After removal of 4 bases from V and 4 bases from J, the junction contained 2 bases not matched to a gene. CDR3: CASSPGGYEQYF. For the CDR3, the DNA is TGTGCCAGCAGCCCCGGGGGGTACGAGCAGTACTTC.

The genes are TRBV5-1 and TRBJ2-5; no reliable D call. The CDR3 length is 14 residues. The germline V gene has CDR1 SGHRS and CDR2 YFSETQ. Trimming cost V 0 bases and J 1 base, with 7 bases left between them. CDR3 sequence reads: CASSLDRLQETQYF. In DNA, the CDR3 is TGCGCCAGCAGCTTGGATAGACTCCAAGAGACCCAGTACTTC.

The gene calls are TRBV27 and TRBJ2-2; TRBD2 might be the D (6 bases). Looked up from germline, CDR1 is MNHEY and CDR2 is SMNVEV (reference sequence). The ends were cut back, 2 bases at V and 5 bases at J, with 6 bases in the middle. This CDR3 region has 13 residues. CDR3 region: CASSLGRTGELFF. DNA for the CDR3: TGTGCCAGCAGTTTAGGGAGGACCGGGGAGCTGTTTTTT.

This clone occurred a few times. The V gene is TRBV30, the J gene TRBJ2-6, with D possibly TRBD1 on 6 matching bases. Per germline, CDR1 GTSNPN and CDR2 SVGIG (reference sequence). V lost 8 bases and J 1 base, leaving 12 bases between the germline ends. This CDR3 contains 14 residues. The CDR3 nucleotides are TGTGCCAGCAGCAGGGGATCTGGGGCCAACGTCCTGACTTTC. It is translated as CASSRGSGANVLTF.

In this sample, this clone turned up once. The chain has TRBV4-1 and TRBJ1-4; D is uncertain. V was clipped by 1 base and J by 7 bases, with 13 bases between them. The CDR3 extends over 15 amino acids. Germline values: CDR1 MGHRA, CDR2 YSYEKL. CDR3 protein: CASSQVHERGEKLFF. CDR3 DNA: TGCGCCAGCAGCCAAGTACATGAGCGAGGTGAAAAACTGTTTTTT.

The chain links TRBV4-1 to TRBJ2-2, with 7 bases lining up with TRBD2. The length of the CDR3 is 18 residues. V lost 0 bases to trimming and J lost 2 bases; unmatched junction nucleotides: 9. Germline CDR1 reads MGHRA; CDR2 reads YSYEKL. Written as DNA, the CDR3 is TGCGCCAGCAGCCAAGATCGTTTGCGGGAGACAAACACCGGGGAGCTGTTTTTT. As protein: CASSQDRLRETNTGELFF.

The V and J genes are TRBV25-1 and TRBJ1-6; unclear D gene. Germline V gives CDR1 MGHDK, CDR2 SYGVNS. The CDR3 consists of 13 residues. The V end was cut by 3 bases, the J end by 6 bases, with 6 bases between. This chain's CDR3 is CASSEASNSPLHF. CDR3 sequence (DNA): TGTGCCAGCAGTGAGGCATCTAATTCACCCCTCCACTTT.

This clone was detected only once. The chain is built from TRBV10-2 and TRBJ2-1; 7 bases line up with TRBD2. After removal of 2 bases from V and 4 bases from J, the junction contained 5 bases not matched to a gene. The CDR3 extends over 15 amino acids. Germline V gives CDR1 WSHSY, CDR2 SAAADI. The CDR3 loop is CASSEIEGGYNEQFF. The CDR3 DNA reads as TGCGCCAGCAGTGAGATCGAGGGAGGGTACAATGAGCAGTTCTTC.

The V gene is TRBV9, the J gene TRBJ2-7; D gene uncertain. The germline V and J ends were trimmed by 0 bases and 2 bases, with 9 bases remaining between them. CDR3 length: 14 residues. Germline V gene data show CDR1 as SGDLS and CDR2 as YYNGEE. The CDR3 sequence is CASSVDPRAYEQYF. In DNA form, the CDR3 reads TGTGCCAGCAGCGTAGATCCCCGGGCCTACGAGCAGTACTTC.

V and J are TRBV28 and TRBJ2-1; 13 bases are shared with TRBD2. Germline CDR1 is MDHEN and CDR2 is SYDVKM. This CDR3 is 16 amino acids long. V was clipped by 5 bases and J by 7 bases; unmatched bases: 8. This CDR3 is CASSPGLAGALNEQFF. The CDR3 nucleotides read TGTGCCAGCAGTCCCGGACTAGCGGGAGCTCTGAATGAGCAGTTCTTC.

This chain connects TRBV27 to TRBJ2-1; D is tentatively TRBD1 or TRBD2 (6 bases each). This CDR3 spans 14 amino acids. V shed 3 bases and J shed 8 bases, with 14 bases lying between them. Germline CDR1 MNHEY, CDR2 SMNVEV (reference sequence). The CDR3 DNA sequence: TGTGCCAGCAGTTTCGGGGGCGGCGGGGATGAGCAGTTCTTC. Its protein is CASSFGGGGDEQFF.

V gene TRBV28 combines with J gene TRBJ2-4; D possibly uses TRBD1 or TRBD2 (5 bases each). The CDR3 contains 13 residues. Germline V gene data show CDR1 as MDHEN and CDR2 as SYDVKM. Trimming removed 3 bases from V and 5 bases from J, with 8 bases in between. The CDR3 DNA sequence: TGTGCCAGCAGTTTGGGACGGGAAAACATTCAGTACTTC. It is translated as CASSLGRENIQYF. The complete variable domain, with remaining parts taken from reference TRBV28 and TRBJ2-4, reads DVKVTQSSRYLVKRTGEKVFLECVQDMDHENMFWYRQDPGLGLRLIYFSYDVKMKEKGDIPEGYSVSREKKERFSLILESASTNQTSMYLCASSLGRENIQYFGAGTRLSVL.

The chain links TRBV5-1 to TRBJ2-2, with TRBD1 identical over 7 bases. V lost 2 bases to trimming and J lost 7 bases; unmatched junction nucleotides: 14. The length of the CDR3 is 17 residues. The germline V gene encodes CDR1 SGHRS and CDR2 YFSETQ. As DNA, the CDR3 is TGCGCCAGCAGCTTCGACGCCGGGACAGTGGGCGGCGGGGAGCTGTTTTTT. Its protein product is CASSFDAGTVGGGELFF. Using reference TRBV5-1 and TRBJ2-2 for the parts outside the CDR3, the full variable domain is KAGVTQTPRYLIKTRGQQVTLSCSPISGHRSVSWYQQTPGQGLQFLFEYFSETQRNKGNFPGRFSGRQFSNSRSEMNVSTLELGDSALYLCASSFDAGTVGGGELFFGEGSRLTVL.

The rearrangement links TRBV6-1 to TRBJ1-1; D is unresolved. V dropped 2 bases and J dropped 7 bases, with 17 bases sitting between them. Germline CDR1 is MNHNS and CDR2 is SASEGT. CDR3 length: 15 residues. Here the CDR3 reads CASSELLLLGGEAFF. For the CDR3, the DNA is TGTGCCAGCAGTGAATTACTCCTCCTAGGAGGTGAAGCTTTCTTT.